The clone carrying this TCR beta chain has more than one count but fewer than ten. Through a sample-barcoded 5' primer and a J-beta primer mix, a second PCR was run for about 6 to 11 cycles. TCRdb called the 5' RACE reads again in MiXCR, with one record for every CDR3 protein. The sample carries over 1,200,000 distinct CDR3 sequences, approximately 59% recorded once. This sample is drawn from a study of blood T cells in healthy people across ages. The receptor's source is a man aged 18 to 30 in good health. Sequenced: blood.

CDR3 sequence reads: CASSLIRSYNEQFF. In DNA, the CDR3 is TGCGCCAGCAGCTTGATCAGGTCCTACAATGAGCAGTTCTTC. This chain links TRBV5-1 with TRBJ2-1; no clear D. V was shortened by 1 base and J by 1 base, with 6 bases between the two germline ends. Per the germline V gene, CDR1 is SGHRS and CDR2 is YFSETQ. The CDR3 covers 14 residues. Together with reference TRBV5-1 and TRBJ2-1, the CDR3 gives the full variable domain: KAGVTQTPRYLIKTRGQQVTLSCSPISGHRSVSWYQQTPGQGLQFLFEYFSETQRNKGNFPGRFSGRQFSNSRSEMNVSTLELGDSALYLCASSLIRSYNEQFFGPGTRLTVL.